What follows are 3 T cell receptor beta chains derived from one specimen sequenced in a study of liver allograft versus peripheral blood T cells (dated by TCRdb to the early 2020s). About the study as a whole: T cell receptor repertoires present within transplanted livers were compared with repertoires in the peripheral blood of liver transplant recipients.

The sequencing machine was an Illumina MiSeq. TCRdb reprocessing: public reads trimmed at Q25 with fastp, clones called with MiXCR, in-frame beta chains kept. Rows matching on CDR3 protein sequence are summarized as one entry with the most common DNA and genes. This sample gives 1,500 to 2,000 distinct CDR3 sequences in total; roughly 15% of them show up just once. The ten largest clones represent roughly 7.6% of the sample. The receptors here all came from a human patient who had a liver transplant. After a transplant, some T cells may have been passed on by the graft donor.

V and J are TRBV4-1 and TRBJ1-2, with D possibly matching TRBD1 (5 bases). The V gene's germline CDR1 is MGHRA and CDR2 YSYEKL. The CDR3 sequence is 13 residues long. V was trimmed by 6 bases and J by 6 bases, leaving 14 bases between them. The CDR3 region has the DNA TGCGCCAGCAGATTCAGGGAAAGGGATGGCTACACCTTC. Its protein is CASRFRERDGYTF.

Within the sample, this clonotype is medium-sized (0.01 to 0.1%). V and J are TRBV20-1 and TRBJ2-1; 14 positions match TRBD2. V gave up 6 bases and J gave up 6 bases; unmatched junction bases: 7. The CDR3 covers 15 residues. The germline V gene encodes CDR1 DFQATT and CDR2 SNEGSKA (reference sequence). CDR3 amino acids: CSAAGTSGSSNEQFF. The CDR3, as DNA: TGCAGTGCGGCAGGGACTAGCGGGAGCAGCAATGAGCAGTTCTTC.

The gene calls are TRBV6-5 and TRBJ1-3; D unclear. CDR3 length: 14 amino acids. Trimming stripped 6 bases from V and 9 bases from J, with 18 bases between. Germline V gene data show CDR1 as MNHEY and CDR2 as SVGAGI. CDR3 DNA: TGTGCCAGCAGACGCCTTAGACTCGGGCTCACCATATATTTT. As protein: CASRRLRLGLTIYF.